This T cell receptor beta chain emerged from a study of T cell changes during pregnancy in multiple sclerosis. The CDR3 consists of 15 residues. Germline V gene lookup returns CDR1 SGHTS and CDR2 YDEGEE. Trimming took off 0 bases at V and 9 bases at J, with 18 bases between the two ends. Using immunoSEQ multiplex PCR, the repertoire was profiled, and TCRdb retains in-frame clones only, with some absent. The sample shows around 49,000 clones, roughly 89% of them seen only once. The sample consisted of peripheral blood, taken after pregnancy. The genes are TRBV5-8 and TRBJ1-2, with D maybe TRBD1 (6 bases). This TCR came from a female donor in good health, enrolled as a control in a pregnancy study. CDR3 region: CASSLGTEPLGSYTF. In nucleotides, the CDR3 is TGTGCCAGCAGCTTGGGGACAGAACCATTGGGCAGCTACACCTTC.